This T cell receptor (beta chain) was captured in a study of blood T cell repertoires in COVID-19. Per the original methods: Reference gene primer amplification in the assay estimated nucleated cell counts. Repertoires were generated with immunoSEQ multiplex PCR, while TCRdb's copy carries only in-frame clones and drops some. The DNA gave D and trimming, while V, J and clone size come from that table. The sample records hundreds of thousands of clones, roughly 85% being singletons. The receptor was derived from a woman aged 40-49 years who had recovered from COVID-19. The specimen was PBMCs or T cells enriched from blood (not recorded which).

Written as DNA, the CDR3 is TGTGCCAGCACCAGGGACACCTACGAGCAGTACTTC. The encoded protein is CASTRDTYEQYF. V is TRBV28 and J is TRBJ2-7; D is possibly TRBD1 (6 bases). There are 12 residues in the CDR3. The V gene lost 7 bases and the J gene lost 2 bases, with 9 bases spanning the gap. Germline values: CDR1 MDHEN, CDR2 SYDVKM.